This T cell receptor (beta chain) was found in a study of cytomegalovirus exposure and HLA in healthy donors. Germline V gene sequence: CDR1 LNHDA, CDR2 SQIVND (reference sequence). This CDR3 region has 12 residues. Trimming took 2 bases from V and 3 from J, leaving 5 bases between them. Use of 60 Vbeta and 13 Jbeta primers characterized the PCR. Assay used: immunoSEQ multiplex PCR; TCRdb lists only in-frame clones, some missing. The sample consists of 140,000 to 150,000 clones, roughly four fifths of them appearing once. Regarding the study as a whole: Roughly even sequencing depth across donors was the assumption behind the presence/absence analyses.

Only a few counts were recorded for this clone. The antigen is unknown. The material sequenced was PBMCs. This receptor was taken from a man between 40 and 49 years old in good health and CMV-seropositive. V is TRBV19 and J is TRBJ2-7, with a possible D match to TRBD1 (5 bases). CDR3 sequence: CASSIQGYEQYF. The CDR3, as DNA: TGTGCCAGTAGTATACAGGGCTACGAGCAGTACTTC.